This T cell receptor (beta chain) derives from a study of cytomegalovirus exposure and HLA in healthy donors. Findings of the study overall: The classifier reportedly diagnosed cytomegalovirus status with high sensitivity and specificity.

Primers: 60 Vbeta forward and 13 Jbeta reverse. Some clones are missing from TCRdb's copy, which holds only in-frame ones; the method was immunoSEQ multiplex PCR. This sample has about 37,000 clones; 82% occur once, and the top ten carry about 10%. The CDR3 consists of 18 residues. Germline lookup yields CDR1 KGHSH and CDR2 LQKENI. V shed 3 bases, J shed 6 bases, and the junction held 17 bases outside the gene matches. Concerning this clone itself: The antigen is undetermined.

The source of this sequence is a woman aged 18-29 years in good health and CMV-seropositive. The rearrangement links TRBV18 to TRBJ2-1; 7 bases fit TRBD1. The sequenced sample consisted of PBMCs. The CDR3 DNA follows: TGTGCCAGCTCACCGATTTCGACTGCGCGCTCAGGGGGCAATGAGCAGTTCTTC. Its translation: CASSPISTARSGGNEQFF.